This entry concerns a single TCR beta chain. Additional DNA sequences in this sample encode the identical CDR3. This specimen belongs to a study of blood T cell repertoires in COVID-19. Overall study: There were acute and convalescent COVID-19 samples, and they came from the United States, Italy and Spain.

In terms of age and location, participants ranged from roughly 18 to 100 years and lived in about two dozen US areas. The table came from immunoSEQ multiplex PCR; TCRdb's copy has only in-frame clones and leaves some out. The sample comprises over 350,000 clones, approximately 90% of which are singletons, and around 0.94% rests with the top ten. This CDR3 has 12 amino acids. With V trimmed by 3 bases and J by 6 bases, 0 bases remained unmatched. Germline CDR1 and CDR2: KGHSH and LQKENI. The specimen was PBMCs or T cells enriched from blood (not recorded which). This TCR came from a woman in her 40s who had been exposed to COVID-19. The chain uses TRBV18 and TRBJ1-2; 8 positions agree with TRBD1. The CDR3 nucleotides are TGTGCCAGCTCACCGGACAGGGATGGCTACACCTTC. Translating gives CASSPDRDGYTF.